One and the same sample provided the 16 T cell receptor beta chains below, sequenced in a study of graft-versus-host responses after intestinal transplantation. These receptors are not linked to any known antigen. Method: immunoSEQ multiplex PCR; TCRdb's copy keeps in-frame clones and lacks some. The data hold some 86,000 clones, with about 85% observed a single time. Material: unstimulated CD4+ T cells sorted from spleen or lymph node cells, obtained before transplant. The receptors come from a human donor who was the organ donor for an intestinal transplant.

The V gene is TRBV9, the J gene TRBJ1-1, with D unresolved. Germline CDR1 is SGDLS and CDR2 is YYNGEE. The CDR3 contains 13 residues. V lost 4 bases to trimming and J lost 3 bases, with 10 bases between them. CDR3 sequence reads: CASSSHMDTEAFF. The CDR3 DNA is TGTGCCAGCAGCTCTCACATGGACACTGAAGCTTTCTTT.

CDR3 amino acids: CASSGTSGSYEQYF. The CDR3, as DNA: TGTGCCAGCAGTGGGACTTCGGGCTCCTACGAGCAGTACTTC. The V and J genes are TRBV6-5 and TRBJ2-7; D might be TRBD2 (6 bases). Germline CDR1 is MNHEY and CDR2 is SVGAGI. This CDR3 spans 14 amino acids. V gave up 5 bases and J gave up 0 bases, with 11 bases separating them.

V is TRBV18 and J is TRBJ1-1; 9 bases are shared with TRBD1. V lost 4 bases and J lost 5; bases outside the gene matches: 5. The CDR3 runs to 14 residues. Germline-derived CDR1 and CDR2 are KGHSH and LQKENI. The CDR3 loop reads CASSLDRGGTEAFF. The CDR3 nucleotides read TGTGCCAGCTCACTAGACAGGGGGGGGACTGAAGCTTTCTTT.

This chain links TRBV6-1 with TRBJ2-1; TRBD2 aligns across 9 bases. Germline assignment: CDR1 MNHNS and CDR2 SASEGT. The CDR3 loop spans 15 amino acids. The V segment lost 0 bases and the J segment 9 bases; nucleotides outside the gene matches: 6. The CDR3 here is CASSEALAGGGEQFF. CDR3 coding DNA: TGTGCCAGCAGTGAAGCGTTGGCGGGGGGGGGTGAGCAGTTCTTC.

The J gene is TRBJ2-7, the V gene TRBV30, with D perhaps TRBD1 (6 bases). Trimming took off 4 bases at V and 1 base at J, with 11 bases between the two ends. Germline V gene lookup returns CDR1 GTSNPN and CDR2 SVGIG (reference sequence). CDR3 length: 13 residues. The CDR3 here is CAWNLQGSYEQYF. For the CDR3, the DNA is TGTGCCTGGAACCTACAGGGATCCTACGAGCAGTACTTC.

The chain couples TRBV30 to TRBJ1-6, with 7 nucleotides matching TRBD1. J lost 8 bases, V lost 3 bases, and 10 bases had no gene match. Germline V CDR1 and CDR2: GTSNPN, SVGIG (reference sequence). This CDR3 has 15 residues. CDR3 region: CAWSLGGTAHSPLHF. In nucleotides, the CDR3 is TGTGCCTGGAGCTTAGGCGGGACAGCGCATTCACCCCTCCACTTT.

The rearrangement links TRBV28 to TRBJ2-7, with D possibly TRBD2 on 5 matching bases. V lost 3 bases, J lost 4 bases, and 22 bases lay in between. Germline loops: CDR1 MDHEN, CDR2 SYDVKM. The CDR3 sequence is 17 residues long. DNA for the CDR3: TGTGCCAGCAGTTTCCCCCTTGGAGTAGCGACATCATACGAGCAGTACTTC. Its translation is CASSFPLGVATSYEQYF.

This chain links TRBV27 with TRBJ2-2, with TRBD1 identical over 12 bases. V lost 4 bases to trimming and J lost 6 bases; unmatched junction nucleotides: 3. Germline V gene lookup returns CDR1 MNHEY and CDR2 SMNVEV (reference sequence). The CDR3 sequence is 15 residues long. The CDR3 spells CASSSGTGGSGELFF. CDR3 DNA: TGTGCCAGCAGTTCCGGGACAGGGGGCTCCGGGGAGCTGTTTTTT.

This rearrangement joins TRBV6-6 to TRBJ1-1; TRBD1 aligns across 9 bases. This CDR3 contains 15 residues. The germline gives CDR1 MNHNY, CDR2 SVGAGI (reference sequence). With V trimmed by 6 bases and J by 5 bases, 10 bases remained unmatched. CDR3 in amino acids: CASRGRGQGVTEAFF. The CDR3 nucleotides read TGTGCCAGCAGGGGGCGGGGACAGGGTGTAACTGAAGCTTTCTTT.

The chain uses TRBV27 and TRBJ2-7; D is unresolved. V dropped 5 bases and J dropped 1 base, with 12 bases sitting between them. CDR1 MNHEY and CDR2 SMNVEV come from the germline V gene (reference sequence). The length of the CDR3 is 14 residues. CDR3 sequence (DNA): TGTGCCAGCAGTCCCGACTTCTTTTCCTACGAGCAGTACTTC. Amino acids: CASSPDFFSYEQYF.

This chain connects TRBV11-2 to TRBJ2-7; TRBD1 might be the D (6 bases). The CDR3 extends over 13 amino acids. In germline, CDR1 is SGHAT, CDR2 FQNNGV. Trimming took 1 base from V and 3 from J, leaving 7 bases between them. In DNA form, the CDR3 reads TGTGCCAGCAGCTTAGTACAGGGCTACGAGCAGTACTTC. This encodes CASSLVQGYEQYF. The whole variable domain, filled in from reference TRBV11-2 and TRBJ2-7, reads EAGVAQSPRYKIIEKRQSVAFWCNPISGHATLYWYQQILGQGPKLLIQFQNNGVVDDSQLPKDRFSAERLKGVDSTLKIQPAKLEDSAVYLCASSLVQGYEQYFGPGTRLTVT.

This chain joins TRBV29-1 and TRBJ2-1; D is perhaps TRBD1 (6 bases). The CDR3 length is 14 residues. Trimming removed 3 bases at V and 4 bases at J, with 13 bases between. CDR1 is SQVTM, CDR2 ANQGSEA, per germline. CDR3 sequence (DNA): TGCAGCGTTGACGGCAGGGGCTATTACAATGAGCAGTTCTTC. It yields the protein CSVDGRGYYNEQFF.

The V gene is TRBV7-6, the J gene TRBJ2-7, with 8 bases lining up with TRBD2. This CDR3 has 15 residues. Trimming removed 5 bases from V and 0 bases from J; junction bases left unmatched: 6. CDR1 and CDR2 (germline): SGHVS, FNYEAQ. The chain's CDR3 is CASSHAGGSSYEQYF. The CDR3 DNA sequence: TGTGCCAGCAGCCATGCGGGGGGAAGCTCCTACGAGCAGTACTTC. Based on the CDR3 plus reference TRBV7-6 and TRBJ2-7, the full variable domain is GAGVSQSPRYKVTKRGQDVALRCDPISGHVSLYWYRQALGQGPEFLTYFNYEAQQDKSGLPNDRFSAERPEGSISTLTIQRTEQRDSAMYRCASSHAGGSSYEQYFGPGTRLTVT.

The chain uses TRBV19 and TRBJ2-5, with 9 bases that match TRBD2. The CDR3 loop spans 15 amino acids. Unmatched junction bases numbered 14, after V lost 10 bases and J lost 5 bases. The germline V gene encodes CDR1 LNHDA and CDR2 SQIVND (reference sequence). CDR3 coding DNA: TGTGCCACCGCCTCTAGCGGGGATTCAGGGGAGACCCAGTACTTC. It is translated as CATASSGDSGETQYF.

The chain combines TRBV6-1 with TRBJ2-1; TRBD2 aligns across 7 bases. The V gene end was trimmed by 6 bases and the J gene end by 9 bases; junction bases not matched to a gene: 11. Germline values: CDR1 MNHNS, CDR2 SASEGT. This CDR3 has 14 amino acids. The CDR3 bases are TGTGCCAGCAGCCACCAAGCGGGATATAGTGAGCAGTTCTTC. This sequence encodes CASSHQAGYSEQFF.

The chain combines TRBV28 with TRBJ1-4; weak D call: TRBD1 (6 bases). The CDR3 loop spans 13 amino acids. CDR1 is MDHEN, CDR2 SYDVKM, per germline. The germline V and J ends were trimmed by 6 bases and 8 bases, with 13 bases remaining between them. DNA of the CDR3: TGTGCCAGCAGAGGGACAACGGAGGAAAAACTGTTTTTT. Its protein is CASRGTTEEKLFF.